Shown below are 2 T cell receptor beta chains from a single sample sequenced in a study of T cell repertoires in cytomegalovirus infection (dated by TCRdb to the late 2010s). TCRdb lists the instrument as Illumina HiSeq 1500. The public sequencing data were trimmed at Q25 with fastp and processed into clonotypes with MiXCR by TCRdb, which kept only in-frame beta chains. Rows are combined by CDR3 protein, so each entry shows the most common genes and DNA. This sample holds nearly 650,000 distinct CDR3 sequences; 24% were observed only once. Together, the top ten hold roughly 8% of the sample. The sequencing input was CD8+ T cells from PBMCs. These receptors came from a human donor in good health (CMV status not recorded). Some clones in this sample may be carry-over from other donors' samples.

In this sample, this clonotype turned up a few times. V and J are TRBV6-1 and TRBJ2-2, with TRBD1 identical over 10 bases. CDR3 length: 15 residues. CDR1 and CDR2 (germline): MNHNS, SASEGT. Unmatched junction bases numbered 5, after V lost 5 bases and J lost 5 bases. CDR3 sequence: CASSRGTGVTGELFF. The CDR3 DNA sequence: TGTGCCAGCAGTCGAGGGACAGGGGTAACCGGGGAGCTGTTTTTT.

About this clonotype itself: A much larger clonotype is one base distant, so this may be a read error. V and J are TRBV7-6 and TRBJ2-5, with a possible D match to TRBD2 (7 bases). Germline lookup yields CDR1 SGHVS and CDR2 FNYEAQ. This CDR3 has 14 residues. In DNA, the CDR3 is TGTGTCAGCAGCGGCGGGGGCCCCCAAGAGACCCAGTACTTC. It translates to CVSSGGGPQETQYF.